This TCR beta chain appears in the sequencing data of a study of blood T cell repertoires in COVID-19. From germline, CDR1 is SQVTM and CDR2 ANQGSEA. The CDR3 sequence is 16 residues long. J was trimmed by 8 bases and V by 1 base; bases with no gene match: 12. Assay used: immunoSEQ multiplex PCR; TCRdb lists only in-frame clones, some missing. This table has 75,000 to 95,000 clones, 87% appearing once. The clonotype comes from a woman aged 60 to 75 with COVID-19, enrolled during active disease. The sequenced sample consisted of peripheral blood. This chain uses TRBV29-1 with TRBJ2-4, with 9 bases fitting TRBD2. The CDR3 DNA is TGCAGCGTTGAAGGTGCGGGAGGGGGGATTAGCGACATTCAGTACTTC. Translated, it gives CSVEGAGGGISDIQYF.